These 24 T cell receptor beta chains share one sample of origin, sequenced in a study of long-term antiretroviral therapy in people with HIV. Sequencing used immunoSEQ v3.0 at survey level. TCRdb's table, derived via immunoSEQ multiplex PCR, lists solely in-frame clones and lacks some. The sample has under 4,000 clones; about 88% are singletons. Source: unsorted PBMCs, taken 0.3 years after starting antiretroviral therapy. These receptors originate from a woman aged 45-65 years with HIV.

This clone has just one count. The CDR3 spells CASSIGQTGGETQYF. Written as DNA, the CDR3 is TGTGCCAGCAGCATCGGACAGACGGGGGGAGAGACCCAGTACTTC. The chain has TRBV7-9 and TRBJ2-5, with D possibly matching TRBD2 (7 bases). Per the germline V gene, CDR1 is SEHNR and CDR2 is FQNEAQ (reference sequence). This CDR3 spans 15 amino acids. V lost 5 bases and J 4 bases, leaving 17 bases between the germline ends.

This chain uses TRBV4-3 with TRBJ2-7; D is perhaps TRBD1 (5 bases). Trimming stripped 3 bases from V and 3 bases from J, with 9 bases between. This CDR3 is built from 13 residues. Germline lookup yields CDR1 LGHNA and CDR2 YSLEER. Written as DNA, the CDR3 is TGCGCCAGCAGCCAGGCTCAGGGCTACGAGCAGTACTTC. Encoded protein: CASSQAQGYEQYF.

V usage is TRBV2 and J usage is TRBJ2-7; 8 bases line up with TRBD1. The J segment lost 3 bases and the V segment lost 7 bases, leaving 8 bases of the junction unmatched. The CDR3 is 14 amino acids. Germline CDR1 SNHLY, CDR2 FYNNEI. Written as DNA, the CDR3 is TGTGCCAGCATAAACAGGGGGGCGGGCTACGAGCAGTACTTC. As protein: CASINRGAGYEQYF.

In the case of this clone: At one of its ends the junction is not consistent with the germline gene, which may arise from a read error. This chain uses TRBV6-8 with TRBJ1-5; TRBD1 is a possible D gene (6 bases). The CDR3 has 15 residues. Germline V gene lookup returns CDR1 MNHGY and CDR2 SAAAGT. CDR3 nucleotide sequence: TGTGTCAGCAGGGACCCGACAGGAGACAATCAGCCCCAGCATTTT. Protein sequence: CVSRDPTGDNQPQHF.

The chain couples TRBV7-6 to TRBJ2-5; D not certain. The CDR3 is made up of 15 amino acids. From germline, CDR1 is SGHVS and CDR2 FNYEAQ. Trimming took 2 bases from V and 2 from J, leaving 12 bases between them. This CDR3 reads CASSLRFGRQETQYF. In DNA, the CDR3 is TGTGCCAGCAGCTTACGATTTGGCCGACAAGAGACCCAGTACTTC.

The rearrangement uses TRBV7-9 and TRBJ2-2, with TRBD1 matching over 7 bases. Germline CDR1 is SEHNR and CDR2 is FQNEAQ (reference sequence). This CDR3 region has 15 residues. The J segment lost 1 base and the V segment lost 5 bases, leaving 4 bases of the junction unmatched. The CDR3 region has the DNA TGTGCCAGCAGCCCCCGGACAGGGAACACCGGGGAGCTGTTTTTT. This codes for CASSPRTGNTGELFF.

J is TRBJ2-2 and V is TRBV5-4; 11 nucleotides agree with TRBD2. CDR3 size: 18 residues. CDR1 is SGHNT, CDR2 YYREEE, per germline (reference sequence). Trimming took 3 bases from V and 7 from J; bases not matched to a gene: 14. The CDR3 region has the DNA TGTGCCAGCAGCTCCCGAACCTGGCTAGCGGGGGGTAACGGGGAGCTGTTTTTT. It translates to CASSSRTWLAGGNGELFF.

This chain connects TRBV7-9 to TRBJ1-5, with TRBD1 as a possible D gene (5 bases). V was pared by 2 bases and J by 7 bases, with 12 bases between. Germline assignment: CDR1 SEHNR and CDR2 FQNEAQ (reference sequence). The CDR3 spans 14 residues. CDR3 residues: CASSLSSGTQPQHF. The DNA for the CDR3 is TGTGCCAGCAGCTTATCCTCAGGGACCCAGCCCCAGCATTTT.

The chain employs TRBV7-8 and TRBJ1-3, with D perhaps TRBD1 (5 bases). Between the trimmed V and J ends, which lost 2 bases and 2 bases, there was a span of 10 bases. The germline V gene has CDR1 SGHVS and CDR2 FQNEAQ. The CDR3 spans 15 residues. CDR3 DNA: TGTGCCAGCAGCTTACTTGGGGGGACTGGAAACACCATATATTTT. Amino acid sequence: CASSLLGGTGNTIYF.

V gene TRBV5-1 combines with J gene TRBJ2-2; maybe TRBD2 (7 bases). This CDR3 has 18 amino acids. CDR1 and CDR2 (germline): SGHRS, YFSETQ. V was clipped by 1 base and J by 0 bases, with 16 bases between them. CDR3 sequence reads: CASSLFPAGATNTGELFF. The CDR3, as DNA: TGCGCCAGCAGCTTGTTTCCCGCGGGGGCTACGAACACCGGGGAGCTGTTTTTT.

The V call is TRBV5-6, the J call TRBJ2-5; 9 bases line up with TRBD2. The V segment lost 0 bases and the J segment 4 bases; nucleotides outside the gene matches: 7. Germline values: CDR1 SGHDT, CDR2 YYEEEE. The CDR3 is 16 residues long. The CDR3 loop reads CASSLAPAGGRETQYF. In DNA form, the CDR3 reads TGTGCCAGCAGCTTGGCCCCGGCGGGGGGGCGAGAGACCCAGTACTTC.

The chain carries TRBV29-1 and TRBJ1-2; D is perhaps TRBD1 (5 bases). Between the trimmed V and J ends, which lost 4 bases and 4 bases, there was a span of 13 bases. Looked up from germline, CDR1 is SQVTM and CDR2 is ANQGSEA. The CDR3 has 13 residues. This CDR3 is CSVGSRGFYGYTF. CDR3 coding DNA: TGCAGCGTTGGGAGTCGGGGGTTCTATGGCTACACCTTC.

The chain carries TRBV11-3 and TRBJ2-7, with 8 bases aligning to TRBD1. This CDR3 has 13 amino acids. V was clipped by 5 bases and J by 5 bases; unmatched bases: 5. Per the germline V gene, CDR1 is SGHNT and CDR2 is YENEEA. CDR3 protein: CASSPDRANEQYF. CDR3 nucleotides: TGTGCCAGCAGCCCGGACAGGGCTAACGAGCAGTACTTC. The full variable domain, its missing parts supplied by reference TRBV11-3 and TRBJ2-7, is EAGVVQSPRYKIIEKKQPVAFWCNPISGHNTLYWYLQNLGQGPELLIRYENEEAVDDSQLPKDRFSAERLKGVDSTLKIQPAELGDSAVYLCASSPDRANEQYFGPGTRLTVT.

The rearrangement links TRBV19 to TRBJ2-3; D unclear. The ends were cut back, 5 bases at V and 0 bases at J, with 6 bases in the middle. This CDR3 contains 13 residues. Germline V gene data show CDR1 as LNHDA and CDR2 as SQIVND (reference sequence). CDR3 sequence reads: CASSDRSTDTQYF. The CDR3 DNA is TGTGCCAGTAGTGACCGTAGCACAGATACGCAGTATTTT.

This chain links TRBV27 with TRBJ2-3, with TRBD2 matching over 7 bases. The CDR3 runs 17 residues. Germline lookup yields CDR1 MNHEY and CDR2 SMNVEV (reference sequence). V trimming: 7 bases; J trimming: 1 base; junction bases outside the gene matches: 14. CDR3 coding DNA: TGTGCCAGCAAACGTCGGGTGAGCGGGGATCGCACAGATACGCAGTATTTT. Encoded protein: CASKRRVSGDRTDTQYF.

The chain uses TRBV6-1 and TRBJ2-1; 9 nucleotides line up with TRBD2. The CDR3 loop spans 15 amino acids. Trimming cost V 3 bases and J 4 bases; bases outside gene matches: 4. CDR1 is MNHNS, CDR2 SASEGT, per germline. The CDR3 protein is CASSDRLAVYNEQFF. The CDR3 nucleotides read TGTGCCAGCAGTGATCGACTAGCGGTGTACAATGAGCAGTTCTTC.

This clone was detected once. This chain uses TRBV4-1 with TRBJ2-5; TRBD1 aligns across 8 bases. There are 16 residues in the CDR3. Trimming removed 1 base from V and 3 bases from J; junction bases left unmatched: 7. The germline V gene has CDR1 MGHRA and CDR2 YSYEKL. In DNA, the CDR3 is TGCGCCAGCAGCCAAGGTGACCGGGACAGGAAAGAGACCCAGTACTTC. Amino acid sequence: CASSQGDRDRKETQYF.

The chain links TRBV10-1 to TRBJ2-2, with a tentative D call TRBD2 (7 bases). This CDR3 spans 15 amino acids. The V and J ends lost 11 bases and 4 bases respectively, with 20 bases between them. CDR1 is WNHNN, CDR2 SYGVQD, per germline (reference sequence). CDR3: CAWPPGGPITGELFF. In nucleotides, the CDR3 is TGCGCCTGGCCCCCCGGGGGGCCAATCACCGGGGAGCTGTTTTTT.

CDR3 DNA sequence: TGTGCCAGCAGTGATAGGGACAGGGGGATCAGCTATGGCTACACCTTC. This codes for CASSDRDRGISYGYTF. The gene calls are TRBV2 and TRBJ1-2, with TRBD1 matching 11 bases. The CDR3 totals 16 residues. CDR1 SNHLY and CDR2 FYNNEI come from the germline V gene. V lost 3 bases to trimming and J lost 4 bases; unmatched junction nucleotides: 7.

This chain uses TRBV9 with TRBJ2-3; D is unclear. V lost 1 base and J 0 bases, leaving 18 bases between the germline ends. The CDR3 consists of 18 residues. CDR1 is SGDLS and CDR2 is YYNGEE in the germline V gene. This CDR3 reads CASSVWATSFTSTDTQYF. The CDR3 bases are TGTGCCAGCAGCGTATGGGCGACATCTTTTACTAGCACAGATACGCAGTATTTT.

The V and J genes are TRBV9 and TRBJ1-2; unclear D gene. CDR1 is SGDLS, CDR2 YYNGEE, per germline. Trimming stripped 0 bases from V and 1 base from J, with 7 bases between. This CDR3 is built from 14 residues. The CDR3 protein is CASSVDWGNYGYTF. CDR3 in DNA: TGTGCCAGCAGCGTAGATTGGGGTAACTATGGCTACACCTTC.

V gene TRBV27 combines with J gene TRBJ2-7; 7 bases are a match to TRBD2. This CDR3 is 12 amino acids long. Germline CDR1 and CDR2: MNHEY and SMNVEV (reference sequence). V trimming: 8 bases; J trimming: 5 bases; junction bases outside the gene matches: 6. The CDR3 nucleotides read TGTGCCAGCGGGGGGGGGAGCCACGAGCAGTACTTC. Translation: CASGGGSHEQYF.

The J gene is TRBJ1-1, the V gene TRBV11-1; no clear D. The CDR3 has 13 amino acids. V gave up 6 bases and J gave up 5 bases, with 13 bases separating them. The germline gives CDR1 SGHAT, CDR2 FQDESV (reference sequence). The chain's CDR3 is CASSSKAGTEAFF. The CDR3 bases are TGTGCCAGCAGTAGCAAGGCTGGGACTGAAGCTTTCTTT. The full variable domain, its missing parts supplied by reference TRBV11-1 and TRBJ1-1, is EAEVAQSPRYKITEKSQAVAFWCDPISGHATLYWYRQILGQGPELLVQFQDESVVDDSQLPKDRFSAERLKGVDSTLKIQPAELGDSAMYLCASSSKAGTEAFFGQGTRLTVV.

The CDR3 reads CASSGLAGYTGELFF. CDR3 coding DNA: TGTGCCAGCAGTGGACTAGCGGGGTACACCGGGGAGCTGTTTTTT. The chain uses TRBV6-1 and TRBJ2-2; the match to TRBD2 covers 11 bases. This CDR3 is 15 amino acids long. V was pared by 4 bases and J by 3 bases, with 1 base of the junction left unmatched. In germline, CDR1 is MNHNS, CDR2 SASEGT.